The next 20 T cell receptor beta chains were all read from a single sample in a study of T cells in localized non-small cell lung cancer. This table comes from immunoSEQ multiplex PCR, and its TCRdb copy is limited to in-frame clones, with some not included. Of more than 45,000 clones detected, about nine tenths appear once; the ten largest clones hold 15% to 20%. Sequenced here: peripheral blood, sampled before any cancer treatment. Source of these receptors: a male donor aged 60 or older with stage III squamous cell lung carcinoma.

The rearrangement uses TRBV9 and TRBJ2-7; 7 positions match TRBD1. The germline CDR1 and CDR2 sequences are SGDLS and YYNGEE. J was trimmed by 1 base and V by 4 bases; bases with no gene match: 11. This CDR3 comprises 16 residues. CDR3 DNA: TGTGCCAGCAGCCCCAGGGACAGCCATTCGTCCTACGAGCAGTACTTC. Translating gives CASSPRDSHSSYEQYF.

The genes are TRBV6-5 and TRBJ2-7; D gene unclear. Germline V gene lookup returns CDR1 MNHEY and CDR2 SVGAGI. The V gene lost 6 bases and the J gene lost 6 bases, with 15 bases spanning the gap. This CDR3 has 13 amino acids. CDR3 residues: CASSRTPATEQYF. The CDR3, as DNA: TGTGCCAGCAGCCGGACCCCCGCCACCGAGCAGTACTTC.

This chain connects TRBV18 to TRBJ1-4, with a weak D call TRBD1 (6 bases). The CDR3 consists of 15 residues. V was clipped by 2 bases and J by 11 bases, with 18 bases between them. Per germline, CDR1 KGHSH and CDR2 LQKENI. Here the CDR3 DNA reads TGTGCCAGCTCACCAAATAAGGGCGGACAGAGGAAACTGTTTTTT. It yields the protein CASSPNKGGQRKLFF.

V is TRBV7-2 and J is TRBJ1-3; 7 bases align to TRBD1. The CDR3 totals 15 residues. Losses at the gene ends were 4 bases for V and 2 bases for J; bases not matched to a gene: 5. The germline V gene has CDR1 SGHTA and CDR2 FQGNSA. CDR3 loop: CASSSSRGTGNTIYF. The CDR3 region has the DNA TGTGCCAGCAGCTCTAGCAGGGGGACTGGAAACACCATATATTTT.

The gene calls are TRBV5-1 and TRBJ2-1; unclear D gene. Trimming stripped 0 bases from V and 3 bases from J, with 7 bases between. This CDR3 has 14 amino acids. Germline V lookup: CDR1 SGHRS, CDR2 YFSETQ. CDR3 loop: CASSLEAHYNEQFF. In nucleotides, the CDR3 is TGCGCCAGCAGCTTGGAGGCCCACTACAATGAGCAGTTCTTC.

The rearrangement joins TRBV7-7 to TRBJ2-1; no clear D. Trimming took 1 base from V and 6 from J, leaving 7 bases between them. CDR3 size: 13 residues. Germline lookup yields CDR1 SSHAT and CDR2 FNYEAQ (reference sequence). Here the CDR3 DNA reads TGTGCCAGCAGCTTAGATGCGGCCAATGAGCAGTTCTTC. Amino acid sequence: CASSLDAANEQFF.

The rearrangement links TRBV5-1 to TRBJ1-4; a possible D gene is TRBD1 (6 bases). Germline CDR1 reads SGHRS; CDR2 reads YFSETQ. The V gene lost 0 bases and the J gene lost 8 bases, with 11 bases spanning the gap. The CDR3 sequence is 14 residues long. Written as DNA, the CDR3 is TGCGCCAGCAGCTTGGGAGGGGGGCGAGAAAAACTGTTTTTT. Amino acids: CASSLGGGREKLFF.

This clone was seen a single time. The chain is built from TRBV5-1 and TRBJ2-3; 11 bases match TRBD2. CDR1 is SGHRS, CDR2 YFSETQ, per germline. The ends lost 3 bases at V and 6 bases at J; junction bases unmatched: 9. The CDR3 is 16 residues long. CDR3 residues: CASSSLSGRAPDTQYF. CDR3 DNA: TGCGCCAGCAGCTCCCTTAGCGGGAGGGCCCCCGATACGCAGTATTTT.

The chain combines TRBV5-1 with TRBJ2-7, with D perhaps matching TRBD1 (5 bases). This CDR3 is 15 amino acids long. The V end was cut by 0 bases, the J end by 3 bases, with 13 bases between. The germline gives CDR1 SGHRS, CDR2 YFSETQ. CDR3 sequence: CASSLVAGKRYEQYF. CDR3 DNA sequence: TGCGCCAGCAGCTTGGTGGCAGGGAAGCGCTACGAGCAGTACTTC.

This clone was observed many times. The chain has TRBV4-3 and TRBJ1-2; maybe TRBD1 (5 bases). Per germline, CDR1 LGHNA and CDR2 YSLEER. The CDR3 length is 15 residues. Trimming removed 0 bases from V and 4 bases from J, with 12 bases in between. The CDR3 nucleotides are TGCGCCAGCAGCCAAGACTTTCGGGGGGGCTATGGCTACACCTTC. It translates to CASSQDFRGGYGYTF.

This chain links TRBV13 with TRBJ2-1; D is ambiguous. The CDR3 length is 15 residues. CDR1 is PRHDT, CDR2 FYEKMQ, per germline (reference sequence). V lost 3 bases and J 0 bases, leaving 9 bases between the germline ends. CDR3 protein: CASSFFGSSYNEQFF. The CDR3 nucleotides are TGTGCCAGCAGCTTTTTTGGTAGCTCCTACAATGAGCAGTTCTTC.

The chain uses TRBV30 and TRBJ2-4, with D maybe TRBD1 (6 bases). The ends were cut back, 2 bases at V and 4 bases at J, with 9 bases in the middle. Per germline, CDR1 GTSNPN and CDR2 SVGIG (reference sequence). The CDR3 has 13 amino acids. The CDR3 region has the DNA TGTGCCTGGAGTCCCGGACAGAAAAACATTCAGTACTTC. This encodes CAWSPGQKNIQYF.

V usage is TRBV7-7 and J usage is TRBJ2-5, with TRBD2 matching 12 bases. CDR1 and CDR2 (germline): SSHAT, FNYEAQ (reference sequence). Losses at the gene ends were 4 bases for V and 1 base for J; bases not matched to a gene: 1. This CDR3 spans 15 amino acids. The CDR3 loop reads CASSSSGGVQETQYF. CDR3 sequence (DNA): TGTGCCAGCAGCTCTAGCGGGGGGGTCCAAGAGACCCAGTACTTC. Using reference TRBV7-7 and TRBJ2-5 for the parts outside the CDR3, the full variable domain is GAGVSQSPRYKVTKRGQDVTLRCDPISSHATLYWYQQALGQGPEFLTYFNYEAQPDKSGLPSDRFSAERPEGSISTLTIQRTEQRDSAMYRCASSSSGGVQETQYFGPGTRLLVL.

V and J are TRBV18 and TRBJ1-1; perhaps TRBD1 as D (5 bases). V lost 8 bases and J 3 bases, leaving 13 bases between the germline ends. Germline V CDR1 and CDR2: KGHSH, LQKENI. CDR3 length equals 13 residues. This CDR3 reads CASALGGDTEAFF. As DNA, the CDR3 is TGTGCCAGCGCTTTGGGGGGAGACACTGAAGCTTTCTTT. Filled out from reference TRBV18 and TRBJ1-1, the complete variable domain reads NAGVMQNPRHLVRRRGQEARLRCSPMKGHSHVYWYRQLPEEGLKFMVYLQKENIIDESGMPKERFSAEFPKEGPSILRIQQVVRGDSAAYFCASALGGDTEAFFGQGTRLTVV.

In its sample, this clone was seen a few times. This sample includes further DNA sequences coding for the same CDR3. This chain links TRBV5-1 with TRBJ1-1; no firm D call. Per the germline V gene, CDR1 is SGHRS and CDR2 is YFSETQ. The V and J ends lost 3 bases and 1 base respectively, with 10 bases between them. The length of the CDR3 is 14 residues. The CDR3 reads CASSYGGANTEAFF. Written as DNA, the CDR3 is TGCGCCAGCAGCTACGGTGGAGCGAACACTGAAGCTTTCTTT.

The rearrangement joins TRBV20-1 to TRBJ2-1, with D hard to call. The CDR3 has 10 residues. In germline, CDR1 is DFQATT, CDR2 SNEGSKA (reference sequence). Trimming took 3 bases from V and 4 from J, leaving 1 base between them. The CDR3 DNA is TGCAGTGCTAGTTACAATGAGCAGTTCTTC. This codes for CSASYNEQFF.

This clone has more than one count but fewer than ten. This sequence joins TRBV7-8 and TRBJ1-1; D is undetermined. Trimming took off 4 bases at V and 0 bases at J, with 12 bases between the two ends. Germline CDR1 SGHVS, CDR2 FQNEAQ. The CDR3 length is 15 residues. CDR3 residues: CASSSRGPLNTEAFF. The CDR3 coding sequence is TGTGCCAGCAGCTCCCGTGGGCCCCTGAACACTGAAGCTTTCTTT.

This chain joins TRBV7-6 and TRBJ1-2; D gene ambiguous. There are 16 residues in the CDR3. Germline values: CDR1 SGHVS, CDR2 FNYEAQ. V gave up 0 bases and J gave up 0 bases, with 11 bases separating them. Here the CDR3 reads CASSLAPDPTNYGYTF. The CDR3 nucleotides read TGTGCCAGCAGCTTAGCGCCGGACCCAACTAACTATGGCTACACCTTC. Full variable domain (remainder filled in from reference TRBV7-6 and TRBJ1-2): GAGVSQSPRYKVTKRGQDVALRCDPISGHVSLYWYRQALGQGPEFLTYFNYEAQQDKSGLPNDRFSAERPEGSISTLTIQRTEQRDSAMYRCASSLAPDPTNYGYTFGSGTRLTVV.

For the CDR3, the DNA is TGTGCCAGCAGTGACTCGATCCATCCCCCAAGCGACTCCTACAATGAGCAGTTCTTC. Translated, it gives CASSDSIHPPSDSYNEQFF. The chain has TRBV6-4 and TRBJ2-1; unclear D gene. The CDR3 extends over 19 amino acids. In germline, CDR1 is MRHNA, CDR2 SNTAGT. Trimming shortened V by 0 bases and J by 0 bases, and 18 bases separated the two germline ends.

The chain uses TRBV7-8 and TRBJ2-1; D is undetermined. V was clipped by 2 bases and J by 0 bases, with 8 bases between them. Germline values: CDR1 SGHVS, CDR2 FQNEAQ. This CDR3 is built from 15 residues. The chain's CDR3 is CASSLTRSSYNEQFF. CDR3 DNA: TGTGCCAGCAGCTTAACTCGAAGCTCCTACAATGAGCAGTTCTTC. Together with reference TRBV7-8 and TRBJ2-1, the CDR3 gives the full variable domain: GAGVSQSPRYKVAKRGQDVALRCDPISGHVSLFWYQQALGQGPEFLTYFQNEAQLDKSGLPSDRFFAERPEGSVSTLKIQRTQQEDSAVYLCASSLTRSSYNEQFFGPGTRLTVL.